This T cell receptor beta chain appears in the sequencing data of a study of early T cells in non-severe SARS-CoV-2 infection. The wider study: Sequencing of unsorted whole blood was done on bulk RNA, leaving chains unpaired. Study outcomes and limitations: Matching with VDJdb favored anti-spike CD8 responses (missing private and CD4 specificities).

Individually, cDNA molecules had unique molecular identifiers attached to them. TCRdb re-analysed the 5' RACE reads in MiXCR, keeping a single row per CDR3 protein. The data contain fewer than 85,000 distinct CDR3 sequences, over 10% of them singletons. With 0 bases removed from V and 8 bases from J, the gap between germline ends came to 20 bases. The germline V gene encodes CDR1 SGDLS and CDR2 YYNGEE. This CDR3 contains 17 residues. This clonotype was observed a few times. The antigen remains unidentified. This TCR came from an adult who was a healthcare worker with PCR-confirmed SARS-CoV-2 infection or an uninfected control (not recorded which). The sequenced sample consisted of whole blood. This chain joins TRBV9 and TRBJ1-4; D not resolved. This CDR3 reads CASSVGSRYSSAEKLFF. CDR3 in DNA: TGTGCCAGCAGCGTAGGCTCTCGGTACAGTTCGGCGGAAAAACTGTTTTTT. Using reference TRBV9 and TRBJ1-4 for the parts outside the CDR3, the full variable domain is DSGVTQTPKHLITATGQRVTLRCSPRSGDLSVYWYQQSLDQGLQFLIQYYNGEERAKGNILERFSAQQFPDLHSELNLSSLELGDSALYFCASSVGSRYSSAEKLFFGSGTQLSVL.